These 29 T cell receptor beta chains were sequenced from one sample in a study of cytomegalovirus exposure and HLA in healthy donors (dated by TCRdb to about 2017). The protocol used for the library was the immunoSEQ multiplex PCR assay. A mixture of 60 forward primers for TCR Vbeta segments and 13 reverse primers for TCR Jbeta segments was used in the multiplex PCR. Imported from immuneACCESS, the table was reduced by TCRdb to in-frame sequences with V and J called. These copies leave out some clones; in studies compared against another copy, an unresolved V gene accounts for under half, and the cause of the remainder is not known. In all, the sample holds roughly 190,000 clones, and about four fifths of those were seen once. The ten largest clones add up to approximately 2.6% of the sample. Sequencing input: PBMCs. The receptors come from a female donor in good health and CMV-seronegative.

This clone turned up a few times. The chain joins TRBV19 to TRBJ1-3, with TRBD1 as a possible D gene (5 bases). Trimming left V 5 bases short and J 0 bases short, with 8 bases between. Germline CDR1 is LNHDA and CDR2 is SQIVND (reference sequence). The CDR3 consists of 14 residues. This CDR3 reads CASSPGLSGNTIYF. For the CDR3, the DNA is TGTGCCAGTAGTCCGGGACTCTCTGGAAACACCATATATTTT.

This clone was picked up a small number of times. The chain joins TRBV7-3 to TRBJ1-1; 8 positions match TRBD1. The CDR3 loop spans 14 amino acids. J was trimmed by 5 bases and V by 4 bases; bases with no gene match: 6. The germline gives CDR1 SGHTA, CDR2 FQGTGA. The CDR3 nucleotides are TGTGCCAGCAGCTACAACGACAGGGGTACTGAAGCTTTCTTT. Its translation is CASSYNDRGTEAFF.

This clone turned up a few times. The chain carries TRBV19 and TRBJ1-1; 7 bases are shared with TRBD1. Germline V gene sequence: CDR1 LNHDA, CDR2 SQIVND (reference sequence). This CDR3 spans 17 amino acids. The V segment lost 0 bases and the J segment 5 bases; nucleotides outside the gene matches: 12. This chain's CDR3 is CASSIDGRTGLGTEAFF. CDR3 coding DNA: TGTGCCAGTAGTATAGATGGCAGGACAGGACTGGGGACTGAAGCTTTCTTT.

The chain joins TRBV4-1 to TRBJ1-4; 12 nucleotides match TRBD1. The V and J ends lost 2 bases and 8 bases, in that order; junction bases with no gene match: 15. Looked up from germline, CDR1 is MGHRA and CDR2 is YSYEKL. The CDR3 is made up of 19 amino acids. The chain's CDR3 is CASSQLSGQGAQSIEKLFF. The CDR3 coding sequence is TGCGCCAGCAGCCAACTCTCGGGACAGGGGGCCCAGTCTATCGAAAAACTGTTTTTT.

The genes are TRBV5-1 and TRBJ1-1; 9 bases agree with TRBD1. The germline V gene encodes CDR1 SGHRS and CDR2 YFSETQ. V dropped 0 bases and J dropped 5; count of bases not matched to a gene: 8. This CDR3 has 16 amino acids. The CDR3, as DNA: TGCGCCAGCAGCTTGGCCCCGGGACAGGGCTGGACTGAAGCTTTCTTT. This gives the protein CASSLAPGQGWTEAFF.

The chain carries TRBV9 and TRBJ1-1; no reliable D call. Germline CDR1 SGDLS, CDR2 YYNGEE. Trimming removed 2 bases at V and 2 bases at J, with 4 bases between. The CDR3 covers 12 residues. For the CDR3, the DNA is TGTGCCAGCAGCGTCTCCAACACTGAAGCTTTCTTT. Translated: CASSVSNTEAFF. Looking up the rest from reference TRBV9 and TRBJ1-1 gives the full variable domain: DSGVTQTPKHLITATGQRVTLRCSPRSGDLSVYWYQQSLDQGLQFLIQYYNGEERAKGNILERFSAQQFPDLHSELNLSSLELGDSALYFCASSVSNTEAFFGQGTRLTVV.

The CDR3 DNA reads as TGTGCCAGCAACGGTCGGGACAGGGGGCTTGGCTACACCTTC. This sequence encodes CASNGRDRGLGYTF. The chain has TRBV11-2 and TRBJ1-2; 12 nucleotides align to TRBD1. There are 14 residues in the CDR3. The germline CDR1 and CDR2 sequences are SGHAT and FQNNGV. After removal of 7 bases from V and 7 bases from J, the junction contained 7 bases not matched to a gene.

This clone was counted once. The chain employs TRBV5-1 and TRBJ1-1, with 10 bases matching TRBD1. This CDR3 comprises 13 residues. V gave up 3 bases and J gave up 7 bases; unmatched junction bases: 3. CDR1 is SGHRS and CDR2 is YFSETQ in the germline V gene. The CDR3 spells CASSYGQGGEAFF. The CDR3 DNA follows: TGCGCCAGCAGCTACGGACAGGGGGGTGAAGCTTTCTTT.

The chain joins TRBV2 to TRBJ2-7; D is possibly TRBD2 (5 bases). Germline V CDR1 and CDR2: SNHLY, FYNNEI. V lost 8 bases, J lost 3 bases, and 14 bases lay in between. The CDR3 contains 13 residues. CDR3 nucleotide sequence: TGTGCCAGCGCCGTCGGAGGAGGCTACGAGCAGTACTTC. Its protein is CASAVGGGYEQYF.

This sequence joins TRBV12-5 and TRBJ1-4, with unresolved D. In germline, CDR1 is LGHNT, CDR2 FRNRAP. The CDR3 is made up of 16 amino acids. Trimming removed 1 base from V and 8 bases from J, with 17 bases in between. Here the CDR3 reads CASGLAQTDGKEKLFF. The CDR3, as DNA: TGTGCTAGTGGTTTGGCCCAGACTGACGGGAAGGAAAAACTGTTTTTT. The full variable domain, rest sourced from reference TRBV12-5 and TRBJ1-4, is DARVTQTPRHKVTEMGQEVTMRCQPILGHNTVFWYRQTMMQGLELLAYFRNRAPLDDSGMPKDRFSAEMPDATLATLKIQPSEPRDSAVYFCASGLAQTDGKEKLFFGSGTQLSVL.

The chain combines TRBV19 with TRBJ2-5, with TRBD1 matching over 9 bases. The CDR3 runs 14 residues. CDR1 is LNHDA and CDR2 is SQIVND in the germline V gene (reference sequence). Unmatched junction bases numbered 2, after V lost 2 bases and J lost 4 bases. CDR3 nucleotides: TGTGCCAGTAGTATAACAGGGGGCGGAGAGACCCAGTACTTC. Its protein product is CASSITGGGETQYF.

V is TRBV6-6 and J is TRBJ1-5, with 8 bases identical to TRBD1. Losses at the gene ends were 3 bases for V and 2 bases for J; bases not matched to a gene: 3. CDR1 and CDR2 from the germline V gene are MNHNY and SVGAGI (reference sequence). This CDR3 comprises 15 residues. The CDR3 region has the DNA TGTGCCAGCAGTTATGACAGGGGTGGCAATCAGCCCCAGCATTTT. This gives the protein CASSYDRGGNQPQHF.

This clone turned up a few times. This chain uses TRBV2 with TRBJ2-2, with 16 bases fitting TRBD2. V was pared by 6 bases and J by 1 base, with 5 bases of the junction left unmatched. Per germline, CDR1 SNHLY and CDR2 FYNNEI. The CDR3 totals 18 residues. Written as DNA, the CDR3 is TGTGCCAGCAGGACGGGACTAGCGGGAGGGATGAACACCGGGGAGCTGTTTTTT. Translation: CASRTGLAGGMNTGELFF.

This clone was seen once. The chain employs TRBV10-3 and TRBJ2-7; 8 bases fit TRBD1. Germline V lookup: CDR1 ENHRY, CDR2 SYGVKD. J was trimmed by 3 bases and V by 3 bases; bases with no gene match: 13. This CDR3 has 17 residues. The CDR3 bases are TGTGCCATCAGTGACTCCCGAAACCGGGACAGGTTCTACGAGCAGTACTTC. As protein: CAISDSRNRDRFYEQYF.

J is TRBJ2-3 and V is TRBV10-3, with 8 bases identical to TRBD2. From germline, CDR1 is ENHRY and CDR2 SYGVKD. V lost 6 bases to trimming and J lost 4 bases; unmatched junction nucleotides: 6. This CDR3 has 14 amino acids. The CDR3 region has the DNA TGTGCCATCAGGGACAGCGGGAGCGCAGATACGCAGTATTTT. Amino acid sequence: CAIRDSGSADTQYF.

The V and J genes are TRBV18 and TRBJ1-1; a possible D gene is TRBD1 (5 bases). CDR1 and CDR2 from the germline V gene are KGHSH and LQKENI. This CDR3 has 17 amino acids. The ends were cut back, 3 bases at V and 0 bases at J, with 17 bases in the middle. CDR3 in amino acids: CASSPMTAQSMNTEAFF. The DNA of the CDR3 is TGTGCCAGCTCACCTATGACAGCTCAGTCCATGAACACTGAAGCTTTCTTT.

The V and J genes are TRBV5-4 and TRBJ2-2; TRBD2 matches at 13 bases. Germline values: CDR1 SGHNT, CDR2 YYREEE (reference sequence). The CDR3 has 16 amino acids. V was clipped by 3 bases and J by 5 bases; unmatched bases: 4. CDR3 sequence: CASSSGLAGVTGELFF. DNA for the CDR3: TGTGCCAGCAGCTCCGGACTAGCGGGAGTTACCGGGGAGCTGTTTTTT.

The chain's CDR3 is CASSGRLAGGQETQYF. The CDR3 DNA follows: TGTGCCAGCAGTGGAAGACTAGCGGGGGGCCAAGAGACCCAGTACTTC. The chain links TRBV2 to TRBJ2-5; 13 nucleotides align to TRBD2. This CDR3 has 16 amino acids. Per the germline V gene, CDR1 is SNHLY and CDR2 is FYNNEI. The V segment lost 4 bases and the J segment 1 base; nucleotides outside the gene matches: 3.

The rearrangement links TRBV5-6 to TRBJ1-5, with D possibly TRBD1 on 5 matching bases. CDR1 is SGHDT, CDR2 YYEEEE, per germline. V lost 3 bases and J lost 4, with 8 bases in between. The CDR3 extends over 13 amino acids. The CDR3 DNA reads TGTGCCAGCAGCTATGGGGGGAATCAGCCCCAGCATTTT. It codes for CASSYGGNQPQHF. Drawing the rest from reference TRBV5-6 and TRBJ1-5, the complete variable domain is DAGVTQSPTHLIKTRGQQVTLRCSPKSGHDTVSWYQQALGQGPQFIFQYYEEEERQRGNFPDRFSGHQFPNYSSELNVNALLLGDSALYLCASSYGGNQPQHFGDGTRLSIL.

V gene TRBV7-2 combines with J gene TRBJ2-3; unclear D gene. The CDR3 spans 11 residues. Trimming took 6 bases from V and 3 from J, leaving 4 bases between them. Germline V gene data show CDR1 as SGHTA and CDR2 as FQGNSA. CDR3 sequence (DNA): TGTGCCAGCAGACTAACAGATACGCAGTATTTT. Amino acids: CASRLTDTQYF.

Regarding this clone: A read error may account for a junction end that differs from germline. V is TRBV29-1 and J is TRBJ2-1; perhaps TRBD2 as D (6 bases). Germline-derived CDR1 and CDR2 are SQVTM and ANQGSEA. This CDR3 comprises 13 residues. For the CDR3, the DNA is TGCAGCGTTCAAGAGACAGCCGGGGGTGAGCAGTTCTTC. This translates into CSVQETAGGEQFF.

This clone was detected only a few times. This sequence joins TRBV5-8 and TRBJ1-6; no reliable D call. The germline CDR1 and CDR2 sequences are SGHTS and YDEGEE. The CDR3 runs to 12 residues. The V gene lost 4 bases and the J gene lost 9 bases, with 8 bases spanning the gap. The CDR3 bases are TGTGCCAGCAGCCTACCCCTTTCACCCCTCCACTTT. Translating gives CASSLPLSPLHF.

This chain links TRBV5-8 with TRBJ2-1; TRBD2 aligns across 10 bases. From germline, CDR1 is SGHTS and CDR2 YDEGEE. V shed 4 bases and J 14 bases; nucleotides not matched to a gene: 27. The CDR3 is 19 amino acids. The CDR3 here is CASSPLGSGGLRWGSLEFF. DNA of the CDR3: TGTGCCAGCAGCCCCCTGGGTAGCGGGGGGCTCCGGTGGGGCTCTTTGGAGTTCTTC.

The CDR3 reads CASSRGDRGHYTGELFF. The CDR3 DNA reads as TGTGCCAGCAGCAGGGGGGACAGGGGGCATTACACCGGGGAGCTGTTTTTT. V and J are TRBV7-9 and TRBJ2-2; 12 nucleotides match TRBD1. This CDR3 is built from 17 residues. Looked up from germline, CDR1 is SEHNR and CDR2 is FQNEAQ (reference sequence). The V gene end was trimmed by 5 bases and the J gene end by 3 bases; junction bases not matched to a gene: 7.

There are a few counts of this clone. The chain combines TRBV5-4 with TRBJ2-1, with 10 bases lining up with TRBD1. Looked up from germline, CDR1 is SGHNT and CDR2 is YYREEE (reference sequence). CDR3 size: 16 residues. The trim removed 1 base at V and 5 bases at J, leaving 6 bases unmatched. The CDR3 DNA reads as TGTGCCAGCAGCTTGCCCGGGACAGGGGCCAACAATGAGCAGTTCTTC. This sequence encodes CASSLPGTGANNEQFF. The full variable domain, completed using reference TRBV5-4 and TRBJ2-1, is ETGVTQSPTHLIKTRGQQVTLRCSSQSGHNTVSWYQQALGQGPQFIFQYYREEENGRGNFPPRFSGLQFPNYSSELNVNALELDDSALYLCASSLPGTGANNEQFFGPGTRLTVL.

This CDR3 is CATTRGLAENNEQFF. For the CDR3, the DNA is TGTGCCACCACTCGGGGACTAGCTGAAAACAATGAGCAGTTCTTC. The rearrangement joins TRBV15 to TRBJ2-1; 9 bases are shared with TRBD2. V lost 7 bases to trimming and J lost 5 bases; unmatched junction nucleotides: 9. CDR1 and CDR2 from the germline V gene are LNHNV and YYDKDF (reference sequence). This CDR3 contains 15 residues. Supplemented by reference TRBV15 and TRBJ2-1, the full variable domain reads DAMVIQNPRYQVTQFGKPVTLSCSQTLNHNVMYWYQQKSSQAPKLLFHYYDKDFNNEADTPDNFQSRRPNTSFCFLDIRSPGLGDTAMYLCATTRGLAENNEQFFGPGTRLTVL.

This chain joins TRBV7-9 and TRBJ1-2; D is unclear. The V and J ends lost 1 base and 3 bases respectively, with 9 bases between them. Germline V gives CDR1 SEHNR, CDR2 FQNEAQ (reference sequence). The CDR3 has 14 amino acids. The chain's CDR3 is CASSLGAEDYGYTF. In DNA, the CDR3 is TGTGCCAGCAGCTTAGGCGCGGAAGACTATGGCTACACCTTC.

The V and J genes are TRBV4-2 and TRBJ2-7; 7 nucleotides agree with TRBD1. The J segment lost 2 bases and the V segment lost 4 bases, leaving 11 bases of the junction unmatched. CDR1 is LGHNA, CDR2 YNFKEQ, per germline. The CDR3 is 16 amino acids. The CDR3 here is CASSPPTGKLPYEQYF. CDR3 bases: TGTGCCAGCAGCCCCCCGACAGGGAAACTACCCTACGAGCAGTACTTC.

The CDR3 loop is CASTSGTGNQPQHF. Here the CDR3 DNA reads TGTGCCAGTACCTCCGGGACAGGGAATCAGCCCCAGCATTTT. This chain links TRBV19 with TRBJ1-5, with TRBD1 matching 9 bases. V trimming: 7 bases; J trimming: 4 bases; junction bases outside the gene matches: 5. Per germline, CDR1 LNHDA and CDR2 SQIVND (reference sequence). CDR3 length: 14 amino acids.